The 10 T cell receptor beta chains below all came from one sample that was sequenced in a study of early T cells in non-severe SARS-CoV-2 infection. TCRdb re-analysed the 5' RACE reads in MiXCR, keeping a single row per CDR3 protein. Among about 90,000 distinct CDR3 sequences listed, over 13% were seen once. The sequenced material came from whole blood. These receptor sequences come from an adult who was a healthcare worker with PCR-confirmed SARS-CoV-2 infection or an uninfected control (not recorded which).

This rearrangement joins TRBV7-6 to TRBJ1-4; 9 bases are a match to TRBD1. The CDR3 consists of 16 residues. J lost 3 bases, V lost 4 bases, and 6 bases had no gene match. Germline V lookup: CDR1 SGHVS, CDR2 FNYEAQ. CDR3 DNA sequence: TGTGCCAGCAGCTCGGGACAGGGAGGATCTAATGAAAAACTGTTTTTT. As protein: CASSSGQGGSNEKLFF.

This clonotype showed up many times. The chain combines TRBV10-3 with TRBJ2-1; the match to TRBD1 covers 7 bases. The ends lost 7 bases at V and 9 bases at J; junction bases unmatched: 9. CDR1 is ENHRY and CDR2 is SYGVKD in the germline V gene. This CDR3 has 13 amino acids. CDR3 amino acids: CAITSEQGTEQFF. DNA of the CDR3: TGTGCCATCACCTCCGAACAGGGGACTGAGCAGTTCTTC.

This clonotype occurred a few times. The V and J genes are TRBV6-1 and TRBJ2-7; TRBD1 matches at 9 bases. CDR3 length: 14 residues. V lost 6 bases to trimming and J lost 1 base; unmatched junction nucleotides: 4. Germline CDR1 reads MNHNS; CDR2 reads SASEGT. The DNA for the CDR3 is TGTGCCAGCAGACCGGGACAGGGATCCTACGAGCAGTACTTC. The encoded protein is CASRPGQGSYEQYF.

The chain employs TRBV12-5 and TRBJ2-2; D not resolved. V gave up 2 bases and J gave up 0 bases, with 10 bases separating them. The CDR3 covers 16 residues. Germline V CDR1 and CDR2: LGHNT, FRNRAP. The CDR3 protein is CASGLTNQANTGELFF. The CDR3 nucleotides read TGTGCTAGTGGTTTGACCAACCAAGCGAACACCGGGGAGCTGTTTTTT. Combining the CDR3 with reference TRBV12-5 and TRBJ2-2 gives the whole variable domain DARVTQTPRHKVTEMGQEVTMRCQPILGHNTVFWYRQTMMQGLELLAYFRNRAPLDDSGMPKDRFSAEMPDATLATLKIQPSEPRDSAVYFCASGLTNQANTGELFFGEGSRLTVL.

The CDR3 coding sequence is TGTGCCAGCAGTATTGACGGAAATCAGCCCCAGCATTTT. Its translation is CASSIDGNQPQHF. The V call is TRBV12-3 or TRBV12-4, the J call TRBJ1-5; no reliable D call. The CDR3 has 13 amino acids. Trimming removed 5 bases from V and 4 bases from J, with 9 bases in between.

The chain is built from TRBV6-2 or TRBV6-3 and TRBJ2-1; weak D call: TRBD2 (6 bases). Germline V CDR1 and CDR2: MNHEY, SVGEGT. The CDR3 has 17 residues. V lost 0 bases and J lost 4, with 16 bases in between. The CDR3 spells CASSYSTPGVLYNEQFF. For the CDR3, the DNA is TGTGCCAGCAGTTACTCAACGCCGGGAGTATTGTACAATGAGCAGTTCTTC.

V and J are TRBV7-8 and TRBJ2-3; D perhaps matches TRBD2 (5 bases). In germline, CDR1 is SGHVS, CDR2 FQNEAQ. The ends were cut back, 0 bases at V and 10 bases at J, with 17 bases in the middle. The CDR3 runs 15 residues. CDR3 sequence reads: CASSLAGAPLFAQYF. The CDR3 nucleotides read TGTGCCAGCAGCTTAGCGGGAGCTCCCCTTTTCGCGCAGTATTTT. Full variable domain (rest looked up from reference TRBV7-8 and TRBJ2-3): GAGVSQSPRYKVAKRGQDVALRCDPISGHVSLFWYQQALGQGPEFLTYFQNEAQLDKSGLPSDRFFAERPEGSVSTLKIQRTQQEDSAVYLCASSLAGAPLFAQYFGPGTRLTVL.

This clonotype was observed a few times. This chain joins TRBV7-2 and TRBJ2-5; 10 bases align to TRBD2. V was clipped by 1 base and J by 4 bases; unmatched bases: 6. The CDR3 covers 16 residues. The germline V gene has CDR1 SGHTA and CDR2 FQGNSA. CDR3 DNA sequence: TGTGCCAGCAGCTTAGAGTGGACTAGCGGTTTAGAGACCCAGTACTTC. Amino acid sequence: CASSLEWTSGLETQYF.

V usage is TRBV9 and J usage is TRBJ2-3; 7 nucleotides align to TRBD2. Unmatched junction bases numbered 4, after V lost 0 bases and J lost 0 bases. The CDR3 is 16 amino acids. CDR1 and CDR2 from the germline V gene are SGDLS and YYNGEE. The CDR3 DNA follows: TGTGCCAGCAGCGTAGAACTAGCGTTGAGCACAGATACGCAGTATTTT. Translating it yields CASSVELALSTDTQYF.

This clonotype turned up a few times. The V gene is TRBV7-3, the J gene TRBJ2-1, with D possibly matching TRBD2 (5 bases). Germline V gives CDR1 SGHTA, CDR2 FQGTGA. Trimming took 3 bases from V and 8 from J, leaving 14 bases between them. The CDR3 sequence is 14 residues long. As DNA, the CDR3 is TGTGCCAGCAGCTTGGCGGGCGGACGGTATGAGCAGTTCTTC. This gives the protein CASSLAGGRYEQFF.